This TCR beta chain derives from a study of beta chain features in type 1 diabetes. Study-wide results and caveats: Sampled from patients, naive, central memory and Treg TCRB repertoires appeared more similar than those sampled from healthy donors. Moderate but significant shortening of TCRB CDR3s was recorded in all four CD4+ subsets from Type 1 diabetes patients.

There are 15 residues in the CDR3. Trimming took 4 bases from V and 7 from J; bases not matched to a gene: 9. CDR1 is SGHRS, CDR2 YFSETQ, per germline. Expressed TCRB transcripts were sequenced after all isolated RNA was converted to cDNA. Method: immunoSEQ multiplex PCR; TCRdb's copy keeps in-frame clones and lacks some. The table has about 700,000 clones, roughly 13% seen once. In the case of this clone: Its target is not known.

The sample comprised naive CD4+ T cells from blood. V usage is TRBV5-1 and J usage is TRBJ2-7, with 12 bases aligning to TRBD1. The TCR comes from a man aged 18 to 30 with type 1 diabetes. The CDR3 sequence is CASSQPGQGAREQYF. CDR3 in DNA: TGCGCCAGCAGCCAGCCGGGACAGGGGGCGAGGGAGCAGTACTTC.